This entry lists 22 T cell receptor beta chains sequenced from one sample in a study of shared clonotypes between healthy human individuals. Data came from immunoSEQ multiplex PCR; TCRdb stores just in-frame clones and leaves some out. The sample lists some 1 million clones, around 75% seen once, with approximately 1.5% in the top ten. Sequenced: memory CD4+ T cells sorted from blood. The subset here: CD45RA-negative fraction. These receptors originate from a man aged 18-30 years in good health.

The chain is built from TRBV4-1 and TRBJ1-3; 9 bases line up with TRBD1. V was clipped by 0 bases and J by 4 bases; unmatched bases: 10. Germline V CDR1 and CDR2: MGHRA, YSYEKL. CDR3 size: 18 residues. The CDR3 DNA reads TGCGCCAGCAGCCAAGAAGTTTTGGGACAGGGAACGGGAAACACCATATATTTT. It codes for CASSQEVLGQGTGNTIYF.

The rearrangement joins TRBV7-9 to TRBJ2-5; 15 bases agree with TRBD2. Trimming took 4 bases from V and 5 from J; bases not matched to a gene: 5. The CDR3 is 16 amino acids. Germline assignment: CDR1 SEHNR and CDR2 FQNEAQ (reference sequence). The DNA for the CDR3 is TGTGCCAGCAGCTGGACTAGCGGGAGGGCCCTGGAGACCCAGTACTTC. Amino acid sequence: CASSWTSGRALETQYF. The full variable domain, its missing parts supplied by reference TRBV7-9 and TRBJ2-5, is DTGVSQNPRHKITKRGQNVTFRCDPISEHNRLYWYRQTLGQGPEFLTYFQNEAQLEKSRLLSDRFSAERPKGSFSTLEIQRTEQGDSAMYLCASSWTSGRALETQYFGPGTRLLVL.

The chain employs TRBV5-6 and TRBJ1-6, with a weak D call TRBD1 (5 bases). V lost 0 bases to trimming and J lost 5 bases, with 12 bases between them. This CDR3 contains 16 residues. From germline, CDR1 is SGHDT and CDR2 YYEEEE. CDR3 in DNA: TGTGCCAGCAGCTTGGGGTCAGGGTTCAATAATTCACCCCTCCACTTT. Translation: CASSLGSGFNNSPLHF. Using reference TRBV5-6 and TRBJ1-6 for the parts outside the CDR3, the full variable domain is DAGVTQSPTHLIKTRGQQVTLRCSPKSGHDTVSWYQQALGQGPQFIFQYYEEEERQRGNFPDRFSGHQFPNYSSELNVNALLLGDSALYLCASSLGSGFNNSPLHFGNGTRLTVT.

In regard to this clone: Other DNA sequences in the sample encode the same CDR3. This rearrangement joins TRBV5-6 to TRBJ1-5; D possibly corresponds to TRBD1 (6 bases). The CDR3 has 12 amino acids. Germline assignment: CDR1 SGHDT and CDR2 YYEEEE. V gave up 0 bases and J gave up 9 bases, with 7 bases separating them. CDR3 residues: CASSLEGGPQHF. CDR3 DNA: TGTGCCAGCAGCTTGGAAGGGGGGCCCCAGCATTTT.

This clone has only a few counts. The same CDR3 can be traced to other DNA sequences in this sample. The chain employs TRBV5-1 and TRBJ2-3; 11 nucleotides align to TRBD2. In germline, CDR1 is SGHRS, CDR2 YFSETQ. This CDR3 spans 15 amino acids. The J segment lost 2 bases and the V segment lost 4 bases, leaving 3 bases of the junction unmatched. Here the CDR3 DNA reads TGCGCCAGCAGCCTAGCGGGGGGCTTCACAGATACGCAGTATTTT. The encoded protein is CASSLAGGFTDTQYF.

This clone was detected only a few times. The J gene is TRBJ2-7, the V gene TRBV27; no definite D call. Per the germline V gene, CDR1 is MNHEY and CDR2 is SMNVEV (reference sequence). V dropped 0 bases and J dropped 1 base, with 13 bases sitting between them. This CDR3 has 16 residues. CDR3 sequence: CASSLSSVGGSYEQYF. The CDR3 bases are TGTGCCAGCAGTTTATCGTCGGTGGGTGGGTCCTACGAGCAGTACTTC.

The gene calls are TRBV19 and TRBJ1-2; no clear D. Germline V gives CDR1 LNHDA, CDR2 SQIVND (reference sequence). Trimming left V 8 bases short and J 8 bases short, with 15 bases between. The CDR3 consists of 12 residues. CDR3 in DNA: TGTGCCAGTTCCCTAATGGACCGAGGCTACACCTTC. This encodes CASSLMDRGYTF.

V usage is TRBV2 and J usage is TRBJ2-7, with 13 bases matching TRBD2. The germline CDR1 and CDR2 sequences are SNHLY and FYNNEI. The V and J ends lost 10 bases and 0 bases, in that order; junction bases with no gene match: 6. CDR3 length equals 15 residues. The CDR3 region is CAMGLAGTYSYEQYF. For the CDR3, the DNA is TGTGCCATGGGACTAGCGGGAACCTACTCCTACGAGCAGTACTTC.

This chain joins TRBV19 and TRBJ2-1, with D tentatively TRBD2 (6 bases). In germline, CDR1 is LNHDA, CDR2 SQIVND (reference sequence). Trimming took off 6 bases at V and 8 bases at J, with 20 bases between the two ends. The CDR3 totals 15 residues. The CDR3 DNA reads TGTGCCAGTAGGTGGGGTCTTTCGGGAGTGGATGAGCAGTTCTTC. Encoded protein: CASRWGLSGVDEQFF.

The chain has TRBV25-1 and TRBJ1-2, with 8 bases that match TRBD1. V dropped 6 bases and J dropped 5; count of bases not matched to a gene: 8. This CDR3 spans 14 amino acids. Germline assignment: CDR1 MGHDK and CDR2 SYGVNS. The DNA of the CDR3 is TGTGCCAGCAGCCAGGGGGCCGGGGGGTATGGCTACACCTTC. Residues: CASSQGAGGYGYTF.

The chain is built from TRBV19 and TRBJ2-3, with TRBD2 identical over 11 bases. The germline CDR1 and CDR2 sequences are LNHDA and SQIVND (reference sequence). CDR3 length equals 16 residues. The trim removed 5 bases at V and 8 bases at J, leaving 12 bases unmatched. CDR3 loop: CASSSGTSGFGGTQYF. The CDR3, as DNA: TGTGCCAGTAGTTCCGGGACTAGCGGATTTGGGGGTACGCAGTATTTT.

The chain employs TRBV5-6 and TRBJ2-2; tentatively, D is TRBD1 (5 bases). Germline CDR1 and CDR2: SGHDT and YYEEEE. V shed 2 bases and J shed 3 bases, with 8 bases lying between them. CDR3 length: 14 residues. CDR3 region: CASSFDRDTGELFF. CDR3 sequence (DNA): TGTGCCAGCAGCTTTGACAGAGACACCGGGGAGCTGTTTTTT.

About this clone itself: Other DNA sequences in this sample translate to the same CDR3. The chain uses TRBV9 and TRBJ2-5; perhaps TRBD1 as D (5 bases). The length of the CDR3 is 16 residues. Germline CDR1 and CDR2: SGDLS and YYNGEE. V lost 0 bases and J lost 1, with 13 bases in between. This CDR3 is CASSVGAGKGQETQYF. The CDR3 DNA sequence: TGTGCCAGCAGCGTAGGGGCAGGGAAGGGCCAAGAGACCCAGTACTTC.

Note on this clone: This specimen includes other DNA sequences encoding the same CDR3. The chain links TRBV6-6 to TRBJ1-2, with a weak D call TRBD1 (5 bases). With 4 bases removed from V and 6 bases from J, the gap between germline ends came to 9 bases. Germline CDR1 reads MNHNY; CDR2 reads SVGAGI (reference sequence). The CDR3 contains 12 residues. The DNA of the CDR3 is TGTGCCAGCAGTTCGTCGGGGGATGGCTACACCTTC. Residues: CASSSSGDGYTF.

This clone has only a few counts. The rearrangement links TRBV6-1 to TRBJ1-2; 8 bases fit TRBD1. Trimming removed 2 bases from V and 1 base from J; junction bases left unmatched: 6. The CDR3 sequence is 16 residues long. Germline CDR1 is MNHNS and CDR2 is SASEGT. The CDR3 sequence is CASSEQGAKGNYGYTF. In DNA form, the CDR3 reads TGTGCCAGCAGTGAACAGGGGGCTAAGGGTAACTATGGCTACACCTTC.

This chain connects TRBV6-6 to TRBJ1-6; D is unclear. The CDR3 sequence is 15 residues long. Per germline, CDR1 MNHNY and CDR2 SVGAGI (reference sequence). V was cut by 6 bases and J by 8 bases, with 17 bases left in between. The CDR3 DNA reads TGTGCCAGCAGCGCGCGAGGGCCGAGAGATTCACCCCTCCACTTT. Protein: CASSARGPRDSPLHF.

The CDR3 region has the DNA TGTGCCAGCAGTCAAACTGCAGGACCCAATTCACCCCTCCACTTT. Protein product: CASSQTAGPNSPLHF. The chain has TRBV14 and TRBJ1-6; no definite D call. This CDR3 is 15 amino acids long. V was shortened by 6 bases and J by 7 bases, with 16 bases between the two germline ends. Germline CDR1 reads SGHDN; CDR2 reads FVKESK.

Comment on this clone: One junction end does not reproduce the germline sequence, and a read error may be involved. The J gene is TRBJ2-5, the V gene TRBV7-7, with 7 bases identical to TRBD1. CDR1 and CDR2 from the germline V gene are SSHAT and FNYEAQ (reference sequence). This CDR3 spans 16 amino acids. Written as DNA, the CDR3 is TGTGCTAGCAGCCCCAGTGCCACAGGGGTTAGGGGGACCCAGTACTTC. The encoded protein is CASSPSATGVRGTQYF.

There are a few counts of this clone. The sample carries other DNA sequences with the same CDR3. The V and J genes are TRBV6-6 and TRBJ2-6; no clear D. The V gene's germline CDR1 is MNHNY and CDR2 SVGAGI (reference sequence). Trimming pared 6 bases from V and 4 bases from J, leaving 10 bases between. CDR3 length equals 14 residues. In DNA form, the CDR3 reads TGTGCCAGCAGCCTCACCGGGGGGGCCAACGTCCTGACTTTC. Its translation is CASSLTGGANVLTF.

The J gene is TRBJ1-6, the V gene TRBV28, with TRBD1 as a possible D gene (5 bases). Germline V gene lookup returns CDR1 MDHEN and CDR2 SYDVKM. The length of the CDR3 is 14 residues. V was clipped by 3 bases and J by 9 bases, with 12 bases between them. Here the CDR3 reads CASSFRGNSSPLHF. CDR3 nucleotide sequence: TGTGCCAGCAGTTTCCGGGGGAATAGTTCACCCCTCCACTTT.

In its sample, this clone was seen a few times. This chain links TRBV2 with TRBJ2-1; no reliable D call. Trimming cost V 3 bases and J 0 bases, with 9 bases left between them. The CDR3 is 15 amino acids. Germline loops: CDR1 SNHLY, CDR2 FYNNEI. CDR3 sequence (DNA): TGTGCCAGCAGTGAGAACGGGCTCTCCTACAATGAGCAGTTCTTC. Translating gives CASSENGLSYNEQFF.

J is TRBJ1-5 and V is TRBV7-2; D call uncertain. Looked up from germline, CDR1 is SGHTA and CDR2 is FQGNSA. Trimming removed 5 bases at V and 3 bases at J, with 20 bases between. This CDR3 spans 17 amino acids. The CDR3 reads CASSPRRGGSNNQPQHF. DNA of the CDR3: TGTGCCAGCAGCCCACGGCGAGGCGGGTCGAACAATCAGCCCCAGCATTTT.